What follows are 22 T cell receptor beta chains derived from one specimen sequenced in a study of CD8 T cells in Susac syndrome. Reverse transcription of roughly 0.45 to 1 ug RNA was performed with random hexamers. TCRdb processed the immunoSEQ multiplex PCR reads anew with MiXCR; each CDR3 protein has one entry. The sample contains roughly 80,000 distinct CDR3 sequences, around 94% of which appear only once. Sequencing was carried out using CD8+ T cells from PBMCs. The receptors derive from a human donor in good health.

The chain employs TRBV29-1 and TRBJ2-6; TRBD1 agrees at 8 bases. Germline assignment: CDR1 SQVTM and CDR2 ANQGSEA. The CDR3 sequence is 16 residues long. Unmatched junction bases numbered 9, after V lost 4 bases and J lost 4 bases. The CDR3 DNA follows: TGCAGCGTTGTAGGGACAGGATCAACGGGGGCCAACGTCCTGACTTTC. Its translation: CSVVGTGSTGANVLTF.

This rearrangement joins TRBV12-3 or TRBV12-4 to TRBJ1-1; D is unresolved. The CDR3 is 13 amino acids. Trimming left V 1 base short and J 4 bases short, with 7 bases between. The CDR3 protein is CASSLGLGTEAFF. Written as DNA, the CDR3 is TGTGCCAGCAGTTTAGGGCTAGGCACTGAAGCTTTCTTT.

The chain links TRBV2 to TRBJ2-1; D possibly corresponds to TRBD2 (6 bases). The CDR3 length is 16 residues. CDR1 and CDR2 (germline): SNHLY, FYNNEI. The V and J ends lost 10 bases and 7 bases respectively, with 26 bases between them. In DNA, the CDR3 is TGTGCCACCGTGGGGCGAGGCCTAGCCGGGGGAAATGAGCAGTTCTTC. Protein product: CATVGRGLAGGNEQFF.

The CDR3 loop is CSAISSAGSTDTQYF. In DNA form, the CDR3 reads TGCAGTGCTATAAGTTCAGCGGGAAGCACAGATACGCAGTATTTT. This chain joins TRBV20-1 and TRBJ2-3, with 7 bases lining up with TRBD2. Germline V gene sequence: CDR1 DFQATT, CDR2 SNEGSKA (reference sequence). V shed 4 bases and J 0 bases; nucleotides not matched to a gene: 7. The CDR3 totals 15 residues.

The rearrangement joins TRBV29-1 to TRBJ2-1; the D gene is possibly TRBD2 (5 bases). V dropped 7 bases and J dropped 5 bases, with 9 bases sitting between them. Germline CDR1 SQVTM, CDR2 ANQGSEA. The length of the CDR3 is 11 residues. CDR3 residues: CSGTFHNEQFF. The CDR3 region has the DNA TGCAGCGGGACTTTTCACAATGAGCAGTTCTTC.

As for this clonotype: At one boundary the junction diverges from the germline segment, which might be a read error. The chain has TRBV24-1 and TRBJ2-7; 7 bases agree with TRBD1. Germline V CDR1 and CDR2: KGHDR, SFDVKD. This CDR3 comprises 14 residues. Written as DNA, the CDR3 is TGTGCCCCCAGCACGGGACAGAACTACTACGAGCAGTACTTC. Translated: CAPSTGQNYYEQYF.

This chain connects TRBV24-1 to TRBJ1-1; no clear D. Trimming left V 3 bases short and J 8 bases short, with 9 bases between. The germline CDR1 and CDR2 sequences are KGHDR and SFDVKD. The CDR3 totals 12 residues. CDR3 protein: CATSDEKGEAFF. The CDR3 bases are TGTGCCACCAGTGATGAGAAAGGGGAAGCTTTCTTT.

This clonotype showed up just once. The V and J genes are TRBV10-3 and TRBJ2-7; D not certain. There are 13 residues in the CDR3. The germline V gene encodes CDR1 ENHRY and CDR2 SYGVKD. The CDR3 loop reads CATSSESVYEQYV. The CDR3 DNA follows: TGTGCCACCAGTAGTGAGTCGGTCTACGAGCAGTACGTC.

The chain recombines TRBV27 with TRBJ2-1; 12 bases agree with TRBD2. This CDR3 contains 16 residues. CDR1 and CDR2 (germline): MNHEY, SMNVEV (reference sequence). Trimming cost V 0 bases and J 4 bases; bases outside gene matches: 1. The CDR3 nucleotides read TGTGCCAGCAGTTTATCGACTAGCGGGGGTTACAATGAGCAGTTCTTC. It yields the protein CASSLSTSGGYNEQFF.

The chain employs TRBV20-1 and TRBJ1-2, with TRBD1 matching over 8 bases. CDR1 DFQATT and CDR2 SNEGSKA come from the germline V gene (reference sequence). The J segment lost 3 bases and the V segment lost 2 bases, leaving 8 bases of the junction unmatched. CDR3 length: 15 amino acids. CDR3 loop: CSARRDRSSDYGYTF. CDR3 DNA: TGCAGTGCTAGACGGGACAGGTCTTCGGACTATGGCTACACCTTC.

The chain recombines TRBV19 with TRBJ1-5; TRBD1 aligns across 8 bases. With 5 bases clipped from V and 7 bases from J, the junction kept 7 bases outside the gene matches. The germline V gene has CDR1 LNHDA and CDR2 SQIVND (reference sequence). The CDR3 extends over 14 amino acids. CDR3 DNA sequence: TGTGCCAGTAGTGATCAGGGGGCACGGCAGCCCCAGCATTTT. It translates to CASSDQGARQPQHF.

This chain uses TRBV12-3 or TRBV12-4 with TRBJ1-5; 8 bases are a match to TRBD1. The CDR3 loop spans 15 amino acids. V shed 1 base and J 7 bases; nucleotides not matched to a gene: 6. CDR3 region: CASSLEQGVGQPQHF. CDR3 coding DNA: TGTGCCAGCAGTTTAGAACAGGGGGTCGGCCAGCCCCAGCATTTT.

This chain uses TRBV19 with TRBJ1-1, with D tentatively TRBD1 (5 bases). Germline V lookup: CDR1 LNHDA, CDR2 SQIVND (reference sequence). Deletions cut 4 bases from V and 1 base from J, with 13 bases between. The CDR3 extends over 15 amino acids. The CDR3 sequence is CASSTDKTENTEAFF. The CDR3 region has the DNA TGTGCCAGTAGTACTGACAAGACAGAGAACACTGAAGCTTTCTTT.

The CDR3 here is CSVELPSVSPNNEQFF. DNA of the CDR3: TGCAGCGTTGAACTTCCTTCGGTCAGCCCGAACAATGAGCAGTTCTTC. The chain has TRBV29-1 and TRBJ2-1; D not resolved. V was trimmed by 2 bases and J by 5 bases, leaving 19 bases between them. Looked up from germline, CDR1 is SQVTM and CDR2 is ANQGSEA. The CDR3 spans 16 residues.

J is TRBJ2-1 and V is TRBV5-4; 12 nucleotides match TRBD2. The J segment lost 6 bases and the V segment lost 4 bases, leaving 5 bases of the junction unmatched. Germline CDR1 and CDR2: SGHNT and YYREEE (reference sequence). This CDR3 spans 15 amino acids. The CDR3 region is CASSRLAGDFNEQFF. The CDR3 DNA follows: TGTGCCAGCAGCCGACTAGCGGGGGATTTCAATGAGCAGTTCTTC.

The chain recombines TRBV25-1 with TRBJ2-1; the D is unclear. CDR3 length equals 12 residues. Trimming pared 4 bases from V and 9 bases from J, leaving 10 bases between. Germline assignment: CDR1 MGHDK and CDR2 SYGVNS. This CDR3 is CASSVSVGEQFF. As DNA, the CDR3 is TGTGCCAGCAGTGTTTCGGTCGGTGAGCAGTTCTTC.

CDR3 region: CASSPTVIETQYF. CDR3 bases: TGTGCCAGCAGCCCTACCGTGATTGAGACCCAGTACTTC. This rearrangement joins TRBV27 to TRBJ2-5; no reliable D call. The ends were cut back, 6 bases at V and 5 bases at J, with 13 bases in the middle. There are 13 residues in the CDR3. Germline CDR1 is MNHEY and CDR2 is SMNVEV (reference sequence).

V gene TRBV5-1 combines with J gene TRBJ2-1; the D is unclear. Trimming cost V 0 bases and J 9 bases, with 4 bases left between them. Germline values: CDR1 SGHRS, CDR2 YFSETQ. The CDR3 length is 11 residues. This CDR3 reads CASSLAAEQFF. CDR3 bases: TGCGCCAGCAGCTTGGCCGCTGAGCAGTTCTTC.

V gene TRBV7-9 combines with J gene TRBJ2-5; no reliable D call. CDR1 SEHNR and CDR2 FQNEAQ come from the germline V gene (reference sequence). V was clipped by 6 bases and J by 2 bases, with 4 bases between them. The CDR3 has 11 amino acids. The CDR3 nucleotides read TGTGCCAGCAGTGATCAAGAGACCCAGTACTTC. It translates to CASSDQETQYF.

The chain recombines TRBV9 with TRBJ1-2; D ambiguous. The CDR3 loop spans 12 amino acids. V lost 7 bases, J lost 7 bases, and 14 bases lay in between. Germline V gene sequence: CDR1 SGDLS, CDR2 YYNGEE. The DNA of the CDR3 is TGTGCCAGCTCTATCTATATCGGTGGCTACACCTTC. It is translated as CASSIYIGGYTF.

The chain uses TRBV12-3 or TRBV12-4 and TRBJ2-7, with 8 positions matching TRBD1. The CDR3 is made up of 14 amino acids. The trim removed 3 bases at V and 6 bases at J, leaving 7 bases unmatched. The CDR3 DNA sequence: TGTGCCAGCAGTTTGGCGGGACAGGTTAGCGAGCAGTACTTC. It translates to CASSLAGQVSEQYF.

The chain has TRBV4-1 and TRBJ1-2; D not certain. This CDR3 is built from 14 residues. V was pared by 3 bases and J by 4 bases, with 12 bases between. Germline-derived CDR1 and CDR2 are MGHRA and YSYEKL. CDR3 region: CASSHLQVGYGYTF. The CDR3 region has the DNA TGCGCCAGCAGCCACTTGCAAGTGGGCTATGGCTACACCTTC.